These T cell receptor beta chains were read from a single sample in a study of T cell repertoires in cytomegalovirus infection. No antigen is known for these receptors. TCRdb redid the calling of the reads with MiXCR, one entry per CDR3 protein. The table has fewer than 350,000 distinct CDR3 sequences, just under 30% seen once. Sample: cultured PBMCs, taken from culture after CMV antigen stimulation. These receptors originate from a human donor in good health (CMV status not recorded). Some clones in this sample may be carry-over from other donors' samples. Both conserved end residues are part of each CDR3.

j_call,v_call,cdr3_aa
TRBJ1-5,TRBV5-6,CASSSFFGGNQPQHF
TRBJ1-2,TRBV4-1,CASSQDGTGALYGYTF
TRBJ2-5,TRBV24-1,CATSDSGRGAGETQYF
TRBJ2-5,TRBV7-1,CASSLGQGRQETQYF
TRBJ1-4,TRBV7-8,CASSPSRGGDEKLFF
TRBJ2-3,TRBV11-3,CASSLNGLVGDTQYF
TRBJ2-1,TRBV25-1,CASSEWGNYNEQFF
TRBJ2-3,TRBV12-3/TRBV12-4,CASSLAPSAYTPDTQYF
TRBJ1-1,TRBV12-3/TRBV12-4,CASSRGQGWDTEAFF
TRBJ1-1,TRBV5-5,CASSLEWDGINTEAFF
TRBJ2-7,TRBV28,CASSLSLEREKSYEQYF
TRBJ2-3,TRBV6-5,CASSYSVGERSNTQYF
TRBJ2-1,TRBV7-8,CASSLEVSNAGDYNEQFF
TRBJ2-1,TRBV29-1,CSGDRGIEQFF
TRBJ2-4,TRBV7-2,CASSRTGVENIQYF
TRBJ1-4,TRBV9,CASSPLGGGTNEKLFF
TRBJ2-3,TRBV6-2/TRBV6-3,CASSYSLTSGTADTQYF
TRBJ2-1,TRBV5-1,CASTPGGTGSYNEQFF
TRBJ1-6,TRBV18,CASSPRSRAGSPLHF
TRBJ2-3,TRBV6-5,CASSYGTRASTDTQYF
TRBJ1-4,TRBV6-5,CASSFGAGATNEKLFF
TRBJ2-7,TRBV6-1,CASSDDRTSEQYF
TRBJ1-2,TRBV7-2,CPSSLVAGNGYTF
TRBJ1-4,TRBV7-8,CASSYRRDATNEKLFF
TRBJ1-1,TRBV4-1,CASSQEGLSQAFF
TRBJ2-1,TRBV20-1,CSASTSGGFNEQFF
TRBJ2-3,TRBV2,CASSGQGGPDTQYF
TRBJ2-1,TRBV11-2,CASSSLVYLNEQFF
TRBJ1-1,TRBV6-5,CASRPLPGTGGTEAFF
TRBJ1-1,TRBV14,CASSRGTGATMNTEAFF
TRBJ2-3,TRBV3-1,CASSQGGTGIADTQYF
TRBJ1-2,TRBV7-9,CASTDITGGVYGYTF
TRBJ2-3,TRBV4-2,CASSQDGTSTDTQYF
TRBJ2-3,TRBV7-3,CASSMDRLDTQYF
TRBJ2-7,TRBV20-1,CSARDPGAYEQYF
TRBJ2-3,TRBV5-4,CASSSRASADTQYF
TRBJ2-7,TRBV28,CAILTGGRALGYEQYF
TRBJ1-5,TRBV29-1,CSVGDTGNQPQHF
TRBJ1-5,TRBV28,CASMPGLSNQPQHF
TRBJ1-1,TRBV2,CASSAEAVGNTEAFF
TRBJ2-1,TRBV12-3/TRBV12-4,CASSPAGGNYNEQFF
TRBJ2-3,TRBV6-6,CASSFGQAVTPTDTQYF
TRBJ2-1,TRBV12-3/TRBV12-4,CASSFYRDPPYNEQFF
TRBJ2-5,TRBV7-2,CARKRFQETQYF
TRBJ2-1,TRBV5-1,CASSIHPGQGKNEQFF
TRBJ1-5,TRBV6-1,CASSVTNQPQHF
TRBJ1-2,TRBV27,CASSSQGAGAYGYTF
TRBJ2-7,TRBV5-6,CASSLGGPTVLGSYEQYF
TRBJ2-3,TRBV27,CASRPLGFSTDTQYF